This T cell receptor (beta chain) was captured by sequencing in a study of chemoradiotherapy in HPV16-positive cancers. Study-wide background: A couple of HPV16-positive patients' cells yielded candidate HPV-specific clones and common motifs.

The repertoire was sequenced with immunoSEQ multiplex PCR; TCRdb's copy has only in-frame clones and lacks some. Of around 62,000 clones detected, more than 70% appear once; the ten largest clones hold 4% to 4.5%. With regard to this clone: Its antigen remains unidentified.

This CDR3 is built from 15 residues. Germline CDR1 MDHEN, CDR2 SYDVKM. V was clipped by 1 base and J by 4 bases; unmatched bases: 5. Overall study results and limits: During treatment, candidate HPV-specific clones and E7-related motifs expanded in tumor.

Over chemoradiotherapy, repertoires were sampled more than once. Here the sequenced sample was blood, taken from a patient who underwent chemoradiotherapy. The rearrangement uses TRBV28 and TRBJ2-7; 9 bases line up with TRBD1. The receptor comes from a human donor with HPV-associated anogenital cancer. CDR3 nucleotide sequence: TGTGCCAGCAGTTTATACCACAGGGGGCGTTACGAGCAGTACTTC. Protein sequence: CASSLYHRGRYEQYF.